These T cell receptor beta chains were read from a single sample in a study of shared clonotypes between healthy human individuals. Produced via immunoSEQ multiplex PCR; TCRdb's table is partial and in-frame only. This table has about 450,000 clones, roughly 80% appearing once. Sequencing was carried out using PBMCs. All receptors derive from a woman in her 40s in good health. Some clones in this sample may be carry-over from other donors' samples. Each CDR3 is given with its conserved first and last residue. Each record gives: CDR3 protein, CDR3 DNA, clone size, D gene, V gene, J gene, CDR3 length. The D gene is left open where the match is weak. Some rows mark clone size as missing; the rest say once, few, many or name a class of expanded clone.

CDR3: CASKLVTGEGTQYF
DNA: TGTGCCAGCAAGCTTGTAACAGGGGAGGGGACCCAGTACTTC
size: once
D: NA
V: TRBV2
J: TRBJ2-5
length: 14

CDR3: CASSLVNTGELFF
DNA: TGTGCCAGCAGCTTAGTTAACACCGGGGAGCTGTTTTTT
size: NA
D: NA
V: TRBV11-3
J: TRBJ2-2
length: 13

CDR3: CASKQMNTEAFF
DNA: TGTGCCAGCAAGCAAATGAACACTGAAGCTTTCTTT
size: NA
D: NA
V: TRBV28
J: TRBJ1-1
length: 12

CDR3: CASSLTSGRNEQYF
DNA: TGTGCCAGCAGCTTGACTAGCGGGAGGAACGAGCAGTACTTC
size: NA
D: TRBD2
V: TRBV7-2
J: TRBJ2-7
length: 14

CDR3: CAWRTSGAAYEQYF
DNA: TGTGCCTGGAGGACTAGCGGGGCCGCCTACGAGCAGTACTTC
size: NA
D: TRBD2
V: TRBV30
J: TRBJ2-7
length: 14

CDR3: CASSLATGADTQYF
DNA: TGCGCCAGCAGCTTGGCCACAGGGGCGGATACGCAGTATTTT
size: NA
D: TRBD1
V: TRBV5-1
J: TRBJ2-3
length: 14

CDR3: CASSPNSGANVLTF
DNA: TGTGCCAGCAGCCCAAACTCTGGGGCCAACGTCCTGACTTTC
size: NA
D: NA
V: TRBV11-2
J: TRBJ2-6
length: 14

CDR3: CASSRDWDHAYNEQFF
DNA: TGTGCCAGCAGCCGTGACTGGGACCACGCCTACAATGAGCAGTTCTTC
size: NA
D: NA
V: TRBV4-2
J: TRBJ2-1
length: 16

CDR3: CASSQDRGANEKLFF
DNA: TGCGCCAGCAGCCAAGACCGGGGGGCTAATGAAAAACTGTTTTTT
size: NA
D: NA
V: TRBV4-1
J: TRBJ1-4
length: 15

CDR3: CASSLNRDSYEQYF
DNA: TGTGCCAGCAGTTTAAACAGGGACTCCTACGAGCAGTACTTC
size: once
D: NA
V: TRBV27
J: TRBJ2-7
length: 14

CDR3: CASSRDSSGNTIYF
DNA: TGTGCCAGCAGTCGCGACAGCTCTGGAAACACCATATATTTT
size: NA
D: NA
V: TRBV2
J: TRBJ1-3
length: 14

CDR3: CASRLFREGADTQYF
DNA: TGCGCCAGCAGGCTGTTTCGGGAGGGCGCAGATACGCAGTATTTT
size: NA
D: TRBD2
V: TRBV5-1
J: TRBJ2-3
length: 15

CDR3: CASSRGQGAGWGETQYF
DNA: TGTGCCAGCAGCAGGGGACAGGGGGCAGGTTGGGGAGAGACCCAGTACTTC
size: NA
D: TRBD1
V: TRBV7-8
J: TRBJ2-5
length: 17

CDR3: CSVVGGFSYEQYF
DNA: TGCAGCGTTGTGGGGGGGTTCTCCTACGAGCAGTACTTC
size: NA
D: TRBD2
V: TRBV29-1
J: TRBJ2-7
length: 13

CDR3: CASNEGTAIHEQYF
DNA: TGTGCCAGTAACGAAGGGACAGCAATACACGAGCAGTACTTC
size: NA
D: TRBD1
V: TRBV19
J: TRBJ2-7
length: 14

CDR3: CASSIRDRGRYEQYF
DNA: TGTGCCAGCAGCATCCGGGACAGGGGGCGGTACGAGCAGTACTTC
size: NA
D: NA
V: TRBV21-1
J: TRBJ2-7
length: 15

CDR3: CASSETTDTQYF
DNA: TGTGCCAGCAGTGAGACCACAGATACGCAGTATTTT
size: NA
D: NA
V: TRBV2
J: TRBJ2-3
length: 12

CDR3: CSVKGTGDSNEQFF
DNA: TGCAGCGTTAAGGGGACAGGGGATAGCAATGAGCAGTTCTTC
size: few
D: TRBD1
V: TRBV29-1
J: TRBJ2-1
length: 14

CDR3: CASSFQPGDGYTF
DNA: TGTGCCAGCAGCTTCCAGCCGGGTGATGGCTACACCTTC
size: NA
D: NA
V: TRBV7-8
J: TRBJ1-2
length: 13

CDR3: CASSQEETSGRAVYEQYF
DNA: TGCGCCAGCAGCCAGGAGGAGACTAGCGGGAGGGCCGTGTACGAGCAGTACTTC
size: NA
D: TRBD2
V: TRBV4-3
J: TRBJ2-7
length: 18

CDR3: CASSFGLAGGETQYF
DNA: TGTGCTAGCAGCTTTGGACTAGCGGGAGGTGAGACCCAGTACTTC
size: NA
D: TRBD2
V: TRBV7-7
J: TRBJ2-5
length: 15

CDR3: CASSPLESGYGYTF
DNA: TGTGCCAGCAGCCCGTTGGAATCCGGTTATGGCTACACCTTC
size: many
D: NA
V: TRBV5-4
J: TRBJ1-2
length: 14

CDR3: CAWSEVAGAYNEQFF
DNA: TGTGCCTGGAGTGAGGTGGCGGGAGCATACAATGAGCAGTTCTTC
size: NA
D: TRBD2
V: TRBV30
J: TRBJ2-1
length: 15

CDR3: CASSVLSWVPSSGANVLTF
DNA: TGTGCCAGCAGCGTATTATCTTGGGTGCCCAGCTCTGGGGCCAACGTCCTGACTTTC
size: NA
D: NA
V: TRBV9
J: TRBJ2-6
length: 19

CDR3: CASSQAGQGGRETQYF
DNA: TGCGCCAGCAGCCAAGCCGGACAGGGTGGTCGAGAGACCCAGTACTTC
size: NA
D: TRBD1
V: TRBV4-3
J: TRBJ2-5
length: 16

CDR3: CASSFDAGRLHEQFF
DNA: TGTGCCAGCAGCTTCGACGCGGGACGCCTACATGAGCAGTTCTTC
size: once
D: NA
V: TRBV7-8
J: TRBJ2-1
length: 15

CDR3: CASSESTLAGRDEQFF
DNA: TGCGCCAGCAGTGAGTCGACGCTAGCGGGAAGAGATGAGCAGTTCTTC
size: NA
D: TRBD2
V: TRBV10-2
J: TRBJ2-1
length: 16

CDR3: CASSLDSGSGYTQYF
DNA: TGTGCCAGCAGCTTAGACAGCGGGAGTGGATATACGCAGTATTTT
size: NA
D: TRBD2
V: TRBV7-8
J: TRBJ2-3
length: 15

CDR3: CASSLTHPGSGGETQYF
DNA: TGTGCCAGCAGCTTAACTCACCCGGGCTCCGGCGGAGAGACCCAGTACTTC
size: NA
D: NA
V: TRBV7-9
J: TRBJ2-5
length: 17

CDR3: CASSLATTSSNEQFF
DNA: TGTGCCAGCAGCCTCGCGACTACCTCCTCCAATGAGCAGTTCTTC
size: NA
D: NA
V: TRBV28
J: TRBJ2-1
length: 15

CDR3: CASKFKASTDTQYF
DNA: TGTGCCAGTAAATTTAAGGCTAGCACAGATACGCAGTATTTT
size: NA
D: NA
V: TRBV19
J: TRBJ2-3
length: 14

CDR3: CASSLGTGETQYF
DNA: TGCGCCAGCAGCTTGGGTACGGGAGAGACCCAGTACTTC
size: NA
D: NA
V: TRBV5-1
J: TRBJ2-5
length: 13

CDR3: CASSLAGPAKNIQYF
DNA: TGTGCCAGCAGCTTGGCGGGACCGGCCAAAAACATTCAGTACTTC
size: few
D: NA
V: TRBV5-4
J: TRBJ2-4
length: 15

CDR3: CSVEGPGTGGTEAFF
DNA: TGCAGCGTTGAGGGACCCGGGACAGGGGGCACTGAAGCTTTCTTT
size: NA
D: TRBD1
V: TRBV29-1
J: TRBJ1-1
length: 15

CDR3: CASSPPTGRGSYNEQFF
DNA: TGTGCCAGCTCACCTCCAACGGGCCGGGGATCCTACAATGAGCAGTTCTTC
size: NA
D: NA
V: TRBV18
J: TRBJ2-1
length: 17

CDR3: CASSLVSGAGEQFF
DNA: TGTGCCAGCAGCTTAGTTTCAGGGGCCGGGGAGCAGTTCTTC
size: NA
D: NA
V: TRBV7-8
J: TRBJ2-1
length: 14

CDR3: CASSLVGAGEQYF
DNA: TGTGCCAGCAGCTTGGTGGGCGCGGGGGAGCAGTACTTC
size: NA
D: NA
V: TRBV5-4
J: TRBJ2-7
length: 13

CDR3: CASSPLIAGINEQYF
DNA: TGTGCCAGCTCACCACTAATCGCGGGAATAAACGAGCAGTACTTC
size: NA
D: NA
V: TRBV18
J: TRBJ2-7
length: 15

CDR3: CASSRDREGYGYTF
DNA: TGTGCCAGCAGCCGAGACAGGGAAGGCTATGGCTACACCTTC
size: NA
D: TRBD1
V: TRBV11-1
J: TRBJ1-2
length: 14

CDR3: CASSQVGGQITGELFF
DNA: TGTGCCAGCAGCCAAGTGGGGGGACAGATTACCGGGGAGCTGTTTTTT
size: NA
D: NA
V: TRBV14
J: TRBJ2-2
length: 16

CDR3: CAISSTGETTDTQYF
DNA: TGTGCCATCAGTTCCACAGGGGAAACCACAGATACGCAGTATTTT
size: NA
D: TRBD1
V: TRBV10-3
J: TRBJ2-3
length: 15

CDR3: CAISGGLGGDTQYF
DNA: TGTGCCATCAGTGGGGGACTAGGAGGCGATACGCAGTATTTT
size: few
D: TRBD2
V: TRBV10-3
J: TRBJ2-3
length: 14

CDR3: CAISESTLGALYGYTF
DNA: TGTGCCATCAGTGAGTCGACTCTGGGGGCCCTCTATGGCTACACCTTC
size: NA
D: NA
V: TRBV10-3
J: TRBJ1-2
length: 16

CDR3: CASSLRRYSNQPQHF
DNA: TGTGCCAGCAGCTTAAGACGGTATAGCAATCAGCCCCAGCATTTT
size: NA
D: NA
V: TRBV11-1
J: TRBJ1-5
length: 15

CDR3: CASTLGTSGRDTQYF
DNA: TGTGCCAGCACTCTAGGGACTAGCGGGAGGGATACGCAGTATTTT
size: NA
D: TRBD2
V: TRBV27
J: TRBJ2-3
length: 15

CDR3: CASSSSRNGLAAYNEQFF
DNA: TGTGCCAGCAGCTCATCCAGAAATGGACTAGCGGCTTACAATGAGCAGTTCTTC
size: NA
D: TRBD2
V: TRBV7-6
J: TRBJ2-1
length: 18

CDR3: CASTDRLSMNTEAFF
DNA: TGTGCCAGCACTGACAGACTTTCAATGAACACTGAAGCTTTCTTT
size: once
D: NA
V: TRBV21-1
J: TRBJ1-1
length: 15

CDR3: CASRVLREGQETQYF
DNA: TGTGCCAGCAGAGTGCTGCGGGAGGGCCAAGAGACCCAGTACTTC
size: NA
D: TRBD2
V: TRBV5-4
J: TRBJ2-5
length: 15

CDR3: CASSLDWRQPQHF
DNA: TGTGCCAGCAGCCTCGATTGGAGGCAGCCCCAGCATTTT
size: NA
D: NA
V: TRBV4-2
J: TRBJ1-5
length: 13

CDR3: CASSNTGTGYSPLHF
DNA: TGTGCCAGCAGTAACACCGGGACAGGTTATTCACCCCTCCACTTT
size: NA
D: TRBD1
V: TRBV27
J: TRBJ1-6
length: 15

CDR3: CASSSLAGVSGEQYF
DNA: TGTGCCAGCAGCTCGCTAGCGGGAGTGTCAGGCGAGCAGTACTTC
size: NA
D: TRBD2
V: TRBV5-5
J: TRBJ2-7
length: 15

CDR3: CASSFGSGHTGELFF
DNA: TGTGCCAGCAGCTTCGGTAGCGGTCACACCGGGGAGCTGTTTTTT
size: NA
D: NA
V: TRBV7-9
J: TRBJ2-2
length: 15

CDR3: CASSHKLAGGPGTGELFF
DNA: TGCGCCAGCAGCCATAAACTAGCGGGAGGGCCGGGCACCGGGGAGCTGTTTTTT
size: NA
D: TRBD2
V: TRBV5-1
J: TRBJ2-2
length: 18

CDR3: CASSQRLAGGTDTQYF
DNA: TGTGCCAGCTCACAAAGACTAGCGGGAGGGACAGATACGCAGTATTTT
size: NA
D: TRBD2
V: TRBV18
J: TRBJ2-3
length: 16